This T cell receptor beta chain was observed in a study of blood T cell repertoires in COVID-19. Study information: From the United States, Italy and Spain came samples of acute and convalescent COVID-19. PBMCs, B-cell-depleted T cells, or T cells provided the cDNA or gDNA that made up the material.

Using immunoSEQ multiplex PCR, the repertoire was profiled, and TCRdb retains in-frame clones only, with some absent. The repertoire holds about 110,000 clones, with over 80% as singletons. Germline CDR1 reads LGHDT; CDR2 reads YNNKEL (reference sequence). V lost 0 bases and J lost 0, with 12 bases in between. This CDR3 is 16 amino acids long. The clonotype originates from a woman aged 70-85 years with acute or convalescent COVID-19. The specimen sequenced was peripheral blood. V usage is TRBV3-1 (or the pseudogene TRBV3-2) and J usage is TRBJ2-7; the D gene is possibly TRBD1 (5 bases). CDR3 bases: TGTGCCAGCAGCCAAGATTGGCGACAGAGCTCCTACGAGCAGTACTTC. This gives the protein CASSQDWRQSSYEQYF.